One sample yielded the 8 T cell receptor beta chains listed below, sequenced in a study of T cells in Graves' hyperthyroidism and ophthalmopathy. Researchers amplified the TCR beta CDR3 regions from RNA transcripts. RT-PCR in the first round (using the HTBI primer set) targeted the TCR CDR3. TCRdb recomputed calls from the multiplex PCR reads with MiXCR, one row per CDR3 protein. The sample records 250,000 to 400,000 distinct CDR3 sequences, 12% to 15% being singletons. The sample was blood. The source of these receptors is a woman between 40 and 55 years old with Graves' ophthalmopathy.

The V call is TRBV18, the J call TRBJ1-4; no clear D. The CDR3 consists of 17 residues. The germline V and J ends were trimmed by 0 bases and 0 bases, with 11 bases remaining between them. Germline CDR1 reads KGHSH; CDR2 reads LQKENI. CDR3 residues: CASSPPDRGTTNEKLFF. CDR3 nucleotide sequence: TGTGCCAGCTCACCACCGGACCGTGGTACAACTAATGAAAAACTGTTTTTT.

The chain has TRBV7-9 and TRBJ2-7; maybe TRBD1 (5 bases). This CDR3 is built from 15 residues. V shed 5 bases and J shed 0 bases, with 14 bases lying between them. CDR1 is SEHNR, CDR2 FQNEAQ, per germline (reference sequence). CDR3 amino acids: CASSPGSGNSYEQYF. In nucleotides, the CDR3 is TGTGCCAGCAGCCCAGGGTCAGGGAACTCCTACGAGCAGTACTTC.

The V gene is TRBV5-8, the J gene TRBJ2-3, with 8 bases identical to TRBD2. V gave up 3 bases and J gave up 0 bases; unmatched junction bases: 15. The length of the CDR3 is 19 residues. Germline V gene lookup returns CDR1 SGHTS and CDR2 YDEGEE. CDR3 sequence reads: CASSSLRGVKYLSTDTQYF. In DNA form, the CDR3 reads TGTGCCAGCAGCTCGCTGCGGGGGGTAAAATACCTTAGCACAGATACGCAGTATTTT.

This clonotype was seen more than once but under ten times. The J gene is TRBJ1-6, the V gene TRBV10-3; D is ambiguous. V was pared by 3 bases and J by 5 bases, with 11 bases between. Germline lookup yields CDR1 ENHRY and CDR2 SYGVKD. The CDR3 consists of 15 residues. The CDR3 region has the DNA TGTGCCATCAGTGACGCACATGCTAATAATTCACCCCTCCACTTT. Its translation is CAISDAHANNSPLHF.

This chain joins TRBV20-1 and TRBJ1-1, with D unresolved. Trimming removed 2 bases at V and 5 bases at J, with 15 bases between. CDR3 length: 14 residues. CDR1 is DFQATT, CDR2 SNEGSKA, per germline (reference sequence). Written as DNA, the CDR3 is TGCAGTGCTAGATCCGGGAGGGCGGGGACTGAAGCTTTCTTT. It is translated as CSARSGRAGTEAFF.

This clonotype was found many times. V is TRBV11-2 and J is TRBJ1-1; D not certain. In germline, CDR1 is SGHAT, CDR2 FQNNGV. This CDR3 has 13 residues. V lost 5 bases, J lost 10 bases, and 17 bases lay in between. As DNA, the CDR3 is TGTGCCAGCAGCCCCGTCGTCTTCAGGACAGCTTTCTTT. Translating gives CASSPVVFRTAFF.

This clonotype was seen repeatedly, ten times or more. The chain links TRBV3-1 to TRBJ2-5; either TRBD1 or TRBD2 may fit D (5 bases each). Trimming stripped 3 bases from V and 1 base from J, with 12 bases between. The germline CDR1 and CDR2 sequences are LGHDT and YNNKEL (reference sequence). This CDR3 contains 15 residues. CDR3 DNA sequence: TGTGCCAGCAGCCAGGGACCGATCGTCCAAGAGACCCAGTACTTC. Residues: CASSQGPIVQETQYF.

In its sample, this clonotype was seen many times. This rearrangement joins TRBV15 to TRBJ1-1; 11 bases are shared with TRBD1. CDR1 is LNHNV, CDR2 YYDKDF, per germline (reference sequence). The V segment lost 5 bases and the J segment 7 bases; nucleotides outside the gene matches: 6. This CDR3 region has 14 residues. CDR3 coding DNA: TGTGCCACCAGCTTTGGACAGGGGGCATATGAAGCTTTCTTT. Translating gives CATSFGQGAYEAFF.